This is a list of T cell receptor beta chains from one sample in a study of Ad26.COV2.S vaccination and SARS-CoV-2 variants. The assay was immunoSEQ multiplex PCR, and TCRdb's table has in-frame clones only and misses some. The sample lists 300,000 to 400,000 clones, around 87% occurring once. The source material was peripheral blood, sampled in a trial of Ad26.COV2.S vaccine versus placebo. Receptors originate from a person between 18 and 65 years old who received the Ad26.COV2.S COVID-19 vaccine or a placebo. CDR3s include the opening cysteine and the closing phenylalanine or tryptophan. D genes are given only for firm matches. Clone size is shown for a subset of rows, as once, few, many or a class of expanded clone.

D gene	J gene	clone size	V gene	CDR3 protein	CDR3 DNA
TRBD1	TRBJ2-5	NA	TRBV6-1	CASSDPGTGGLETQYF	TGTGCCAGCAGTGATCCAGGGACAGGGGGTTTAGAGACCCAGTACTTC
TRBD1	TRBJ2-7	NA	TRBV6-5	CASRTGTEKTYEQYF	TGTGCCAGCAGGACCGGGACAGAAAAGACCTACGAGCAGTACTTC
NA	TRBJ1-1	NA	TRBV9	CASSSGHMNTEAFF	TGTGCCAGCAGCTCCGGACACATGAACACTGAAGCTTTCTTT
NA	TRBJ1-5	NA	TRBV6-1	CASSEAEYSNQPQHF	TGTGCCAGCAGTGAAGCCGAGTATAGCAATCAGCCCCAGCATTTT
TRBD1	TRBJ2-7	NA	TRBV9	CASSPPRNRGRYEQYF	TGTGCCAGCAGCCCCCCGCGGAACAGGGGGCGCTACGAGCAGTACTTC
NA	TRBJ2-5	NA	TRBV4-3	CASSQNGQGQETQYF	TGCGCCAGCAGCCAGAACGGTCAGGGACAAGAGACCCAGTACTTC
NA	TRBJ1-2	NA	TRBV30	CAWSVSAGSNYGYTF	TGTGCCTGGAGTGTAAGCGCAGGGTCTAACTATGGCTACACCTTC
NA	TRBJ2-2	NA	TRBV5-1	CASSFGTPNTGELFF	TGCGCCAGCAGCTTCGGGACACCGAACACCGGGGAGCTGTTTTTT
NA	TRBJ1-1	NA	TRBV19	CASRRTEAFF	TGTGCCAGTCGGAGGACTGAAGCTTTCTTT
TRBD1	TRBJ1-5	once	TRBV4-1	CASSPRDRDYQPQHF	TGCGCCAGCAGCCCGCGGGACAGGGATTATCAGCCCCAGCATTTT
NA	TRBJ1-3	NA	TRBV6-2/TRBV6-3	CASSTGSGNTIYF	TGTGCCAGCAGCACGGGGTCTGGAAACACCATATATTTT
TRBD1	TRBJ1-2	NA	TRBV6-6	CASSQQGADYGYTF	TGTGCCAGCAGTCAACAGGGGGCTGACTATGGCTACACCTTC
NA	TRBJ2-5	NA	TRBV15	CATSTLGLDRETQYF	TGTGCCACCAGCACCTTGGGACTCGACAGAGAGACCCAGTACTTC
NA	TRBJ1-1	NA	TRBV7-2	CASSLTGGSAEAFF	TGTGCCAGCAGCTTAACGGGGGGTAGTGCTGAAGCTTTCTTT
NA	TRBJ2-7	NA	TRBV4-1	CASSQGVIYEQYF	TGCGCCAGCAGCCAAGGAGTGATCTACGAGCAGTACTTC
TRBD2	TRBJ2-1	NA	TRBV6-2/TRBV6-3	CASSYSTTSGGPTGEQFF	TGTGCCAGCAGTTACTCGACTACTAGCGGGGGCCCAACGGGTGAGCAGTTCTTC
NA	TRBJ2-7	NA	TRBV2	CASNQFLPYEQYF	TGTGCCAGCAACCAGTTCCTTCCCTACGAGCAGTACTTC
NA	TRBJ2-5	NA	TRBV11-2	CASSLRKQETQYF	TGTGCCAGCAGCTTAAGGAAACAAGAGACCCAGTACTTC
TRBD1	TRBJ2-7	NA	TRBV29-1	CSVAGGDYEQYF	TGCAGCGTTGCAGGGGGCGACTACGAGCAGTACTTC
NA	TRBJ2-7	NA	TRBV5-1	CASSAGTDYEQYF	TGCGCCAGCAGCGCCGGGACGGACTACGAGCAGTACTTC
NA	TRBJ1-1	NA	TRBV28	CASNAPSGANTEAFF	TGTGCCAGCAACGCCCCATCGGGAGCGAACACTGAAGCTTTCTTT
NA	TRBJ2-1	NA	TRBV20-1	CSARSGNEQFF	TGCAGTGCTAGAAGCGGCAATGAGCAGTTCTTC
NA	TRBJ2-1	NA	TRBV19	CASSSQYNEQFF	TGTGCCAGTAGTAGCCAATACAATGAGCAGTTCTTC
TRBD1	TRBJ2-1	NA	TRBV9	CASSAPPGTKGASDEQFF	TGTGCCAGCAGCGCCCCCCCGGGGACAAAGGGGGCTTCGGATGAGCAGTTCTTC
NA	TRBJ2-7	once	TRBV29-1	CSVEGSRSEEEPYEQYF	TGCAGCGTTGAAGGGTCACGGAGCGAAGAAGAGCCCTACGAGCAGTACTTC
NA	TRBJ2-5	once	TRBV6-5	CASSMGETQYF	TGTGCCAGCAGTATGGGGGAGACCCAGTACTTC
NA	TRBJ2-5	NA	TRBV7-2	CASSLGLLNKETQYF	TGTGCCAGCAGCTTGGGACTCCTGAATAAAGAGACCCAGTACTTC
NA	TRBJ2-5	NA	TRBV11-1	CASSLGFAQETQYF	TGTGCCAGCAGCTTAGGGTTTGCACAAGAGACCCAGTACTTC
TRBD2	TRBJ2-1	NA	TRBV7-8	CASSHLGTSGGGSYNEQFF	TGTGCCAGCAGCCACCTGGGGACTAGCGGGGGGGGATCCTACAATGAGCAGTTCTTC
TRBD2	TRBJ2-2	NA	TRBV7-6	CASTKTSGGAITGELFF	TGTGCCAGCACGAAGACTAGCGGGGGGGCCATCACCGGGGAGCTGTTTTTT
NA	TRBJ2-1	NA	TRBV7-9	CASSELSPNEQFF	TGTGCCAGCAGCGAGTTATCGCCTAATGAGCAGTTCTTC
NA	TRBJ2-1	NA	TRBV12-1	CASSSLETGSYNEQFF	TGTGCCAGCAGCTCACTCGAGACAGGGTCGTACAATGAGCAGTTCTTC
NA	TRBJ1-1	NA	TRBV18	CASSSDRQITEAFF	TGTGCCAGCTCATCCGATCGACAGATCACTGAAGCTTTCTTT
NA	TRBJ2-1	NA	TRBV30	CAWRYEAEQFF	TGTGCCTGGAGATATGAAGCTGAGCAGTTCTTC
TRBD1	TRBJ1-5	once	TRBV5-1	CASSFGTATNQPQHF	TGCGCCAGCAGCTTCGGGACAGCCACCAATCAGCCCCAGCATTTT
NA	TRBJ2-7	NA	TRBV5-1	CASANLGGTYEQYF	TGCGCCAGCGCGAATCTGGGGGGAACCTACGAGCAGTACTTC
NA	TRBJ1-2	NA	TRBV3-1/TRBV3-2	CASSQEARFRNGYTF	TGTGCCAGCAGCCAAGAGGCCAGATTTAGGAATGGCTACACCTTC
NA	TRBJ2-5	NA	TRBV6-5	CASSFQSLATQYF	TGTGCCAGCAGTTTCCAATCCTTGGCGACCCAGTACTTC
NA	TRBJ2-7	NA	TRBV27	CASSLSQGLSYEQYF	TGTGCCAGCAGTTTATCGCAGGGCCTCTCCTACGAGCAGTACTTC
NA	TRBJ2-1	once	TRBV6-5	CASSPLGGNEQFF	TGTGCCAGCAGTCCCCTTGGGGGGAATGAGCAGTTCTTC
NA	TRBJ1-3	NA	TRBV6-5	CASSFGRSASGNTIYF	TGTGCCAGCAGTTTCGGCAGGTCGGCCTCTGGAAACACCATATATTTT
TRBD1	TRBJ1-5	NA	TRBV4-1	CASSQLQGGSNQPQHF	TGCGCCAGCAGCCAGTTACAGGGGGGTAGCAATCAGCCCCAGCATTTT
NA	TRBJ1-2	NA	TRBV5-1	CASGLQGGGGYTF	TGCGCCAGCGGACTACAGGGAGGTGGTGGCTACACCTTC
NA	TRBJ2-7	NA	TRBV19	CASSPSPTGEQYF	TGTGCCAGTAGCCCATCCCCGACAGGCGAGCAGTACTTC
NA	TRBJ1-2	NA	TRBV9	CASTKDGREGYTF	TGTGCCAGCACCAAGGACGGACGGGAGGGCTACACCTTC
NA	TRBJ2-1	NA	TRBV7-2	CASSFETRFNEQFF	TGTGCCAGCAGCTTTGAGACTAGATTCAATGAGCAGTTCTTC
TRBD1	TRBJ2-3	NA	TRBV5-4	CASSLGRQGTDTQYF	TGTGCCAGCAGCTTGGGGCGACAGGGGACAGATACGCAGTATTTT
TRBD1	TRBJ2-7	NA	TRBV30	CAWSEGTGIHEQYF	TGTGCCTGGAGTGAGGGGACAGGGATTCACGAGCAGTACTTC
NA	TRBJ1-6	NA	TRBV7-9	CASSLARQSRKASPLHF	TGTGCCAGCAGCTTAGCTCGACAGTCCAGGAAGGCTTCACCCCTCCACTTT
NA	TRBJ1-2	NA	TRBV7-2	CASSSPGSGGYTF	TGTGCCAGCAGCTCCCCAGGGAGCGGTGGCTACACCTTC
NA	TRBJ1-2	NA	TRBV19	CASSSRRQGYTF	TGTGCCAGTAGTAGTAGGCGGCAAGGCTACACCTTC
NA	TRBJ1-2	NA	TRBV6-5	CASGRWLDYGYTF	TGTGCCAGCGGAAGGTGGCTGGACTATGGCTACACCTTC
TRBD1	TRBJ2-7	NA	TRBV19	CATRQGTYEQYF	TGTGCCACCCGACAGGGGACTTACGAGCAGTACTTC